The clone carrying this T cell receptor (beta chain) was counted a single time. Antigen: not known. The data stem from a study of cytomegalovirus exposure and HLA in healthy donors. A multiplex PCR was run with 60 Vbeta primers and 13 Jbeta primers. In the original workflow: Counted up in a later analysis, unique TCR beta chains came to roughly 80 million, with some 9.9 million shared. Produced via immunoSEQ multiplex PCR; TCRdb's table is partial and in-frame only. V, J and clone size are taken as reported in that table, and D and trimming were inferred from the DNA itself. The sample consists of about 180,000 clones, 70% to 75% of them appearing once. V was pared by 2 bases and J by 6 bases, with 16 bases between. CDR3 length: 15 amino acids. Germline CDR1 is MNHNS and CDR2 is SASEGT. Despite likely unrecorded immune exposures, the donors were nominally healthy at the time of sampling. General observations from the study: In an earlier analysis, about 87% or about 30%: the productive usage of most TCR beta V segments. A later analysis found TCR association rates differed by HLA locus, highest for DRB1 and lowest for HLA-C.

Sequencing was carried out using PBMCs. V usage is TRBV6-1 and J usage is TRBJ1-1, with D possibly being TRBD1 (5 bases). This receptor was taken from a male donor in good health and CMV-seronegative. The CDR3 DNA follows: TGTGCCAGCAGTGAAAGGGGATTGGGGGGACCTGAAGCTTTCTTT. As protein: CASSERGLGGPEAFF.